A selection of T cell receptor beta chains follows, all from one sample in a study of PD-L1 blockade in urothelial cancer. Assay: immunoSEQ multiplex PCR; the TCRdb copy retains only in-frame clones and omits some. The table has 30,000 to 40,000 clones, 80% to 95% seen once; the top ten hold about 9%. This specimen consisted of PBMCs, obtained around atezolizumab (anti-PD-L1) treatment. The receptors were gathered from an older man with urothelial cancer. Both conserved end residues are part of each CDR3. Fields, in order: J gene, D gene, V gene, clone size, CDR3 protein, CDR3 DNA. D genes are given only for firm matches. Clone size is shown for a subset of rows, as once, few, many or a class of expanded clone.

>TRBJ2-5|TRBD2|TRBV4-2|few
CASSQGSAGEGQETQYF
TGTGCCAGCAGCCAAGGATCGGCGGGAGAAGGGCAGGAGACCCAGTACTTC
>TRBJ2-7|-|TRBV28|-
CASSRHRVEQYF
TGTGCCAGCAGTCGACACAGGGTCGAGCAGTACTTC
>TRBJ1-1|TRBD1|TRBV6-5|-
CASSYSGTGDTEAFF
TGTGCCAGCAGTTACTCAGGGACAGGGGACACTGAAGCTTTCTTT
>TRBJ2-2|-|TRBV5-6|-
CASSLQQGTGELFF
TGTGCCAGCAGCCTCCAGCAGGGCACCGGGGAGCTGTTTTTT
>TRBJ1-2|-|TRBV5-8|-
CASSLDRTATYGYTF
TGTGCCAGCAGCTTGGACAGGACCGCCACCTATGGCTACACCTTC
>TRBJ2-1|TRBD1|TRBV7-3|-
CASSRDRDGSNEQFF
TGTGCCAGCAGCCGCGACAGGGATGGCAGCAATGAGCAGTTCTTC
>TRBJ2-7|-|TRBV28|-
CASSGGSWEQYF
TGTGCCAGCTCAGGGGGGTCTTGGGAGCAGTACTTC
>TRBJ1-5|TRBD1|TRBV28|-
CASTTDRGRQPQHF
TGTGCCAGCACCACCGACAGGGGGCGACAGCCCCAGCATTTT
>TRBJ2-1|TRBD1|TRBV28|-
CASSTVPGQGVAGRFNEQFF
TGTGCCAGCAGTACCGTGCCGGGACAGGGGGTAGCGGGTCGTTTTAATGAGCAGTTCTTC
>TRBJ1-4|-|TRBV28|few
CALRGPRGYEKLFF
TGTGCCCTCAGGGGACCCAGGGGCTATGAAAAACTGTTTTTT
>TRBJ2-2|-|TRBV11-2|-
CASSLVAENTGELFF
TGTGCCAGCAGCTTAGTTGCAGAAAACACCGGGGAGCTGTTTTTT
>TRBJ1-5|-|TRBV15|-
CATSRAPPPLNLFEAQHF
TGTGCCACCAGCAGAGCGCCGCCGCCCCTGAACTTATTTGAAGCCCAGCATTTT
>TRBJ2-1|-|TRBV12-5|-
CASGLVLGGGNEQFF
TGTGCTAGTGGTTTGGTATTGGGGGGAGGCAATGAGCAGTTCTTC
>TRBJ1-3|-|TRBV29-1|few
CSVDSSGNTIYF
TGCAGCGTTGACAGCTCTGGAAACACCATATATTTT
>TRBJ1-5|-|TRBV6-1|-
CASRTRVYSNQPQHF
TGTGCCAGCAGGACCAGGGTTTATAGCAATCAGCCCCAGCATTTT
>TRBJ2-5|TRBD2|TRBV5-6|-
CASSLMRESDKTQYF
TGTGCCAGCAGCTTGATGCGGGAGTCCGATAAGACCCAGTACTTC